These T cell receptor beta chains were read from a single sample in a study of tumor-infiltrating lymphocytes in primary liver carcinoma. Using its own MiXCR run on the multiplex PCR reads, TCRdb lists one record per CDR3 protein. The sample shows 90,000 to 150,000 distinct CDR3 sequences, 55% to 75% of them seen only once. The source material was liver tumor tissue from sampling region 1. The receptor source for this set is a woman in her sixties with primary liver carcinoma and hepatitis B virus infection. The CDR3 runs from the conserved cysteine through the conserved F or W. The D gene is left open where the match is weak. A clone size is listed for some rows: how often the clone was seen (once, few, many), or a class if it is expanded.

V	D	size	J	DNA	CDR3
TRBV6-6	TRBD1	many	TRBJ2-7	TGTGCCAGCAGATCGGGACAGGATTCCTACGAGCAGTACTTC	CASRSGQDSYEQYF
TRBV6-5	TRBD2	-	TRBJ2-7	TGTGCCAGCAGTGACCCGGGACTAGTGGAAGCTGGCGAGCAGTACTTC	CASSDPGLVEAGEQYF
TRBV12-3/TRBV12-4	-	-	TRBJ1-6	TGTTCCTGCAACTTGGACGGAGGAAATTCACCCCTCCACTTT	CSCNLDGGNSPLHF
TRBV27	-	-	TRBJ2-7	TGTGCCAGCAGTTTCCTATTGACGGGCATTGTGGGCGAGCAGTACTTC	CASSFLLTGIVGEQYF
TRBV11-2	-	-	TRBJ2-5	TGTGCCAGCAGCCGGAACAGAGAAGAGACACAGTACTTC	CASSRNREETQYF
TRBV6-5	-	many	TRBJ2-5	TGTGCCAGCAGCGTTGGGGGTAAAGGGACCCAGTACTTC	CASSVGGKGTQYF
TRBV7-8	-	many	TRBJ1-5	TGTGCCAGCAGCTTATCAGGGCAGATTTCCCAGCCCCAGCATTTT	CASSLSGQISQPQHF
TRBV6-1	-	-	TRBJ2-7	TGTGCCACCACCGAACTAACCTACGGGCAGTACTTC	CATTELTYGQYF
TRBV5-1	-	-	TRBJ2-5	TGCGCCAGCAGCCTAACTGACAGGCTCCAAGAGACCCAGTACTTC	CASSLTDRLQETQYF
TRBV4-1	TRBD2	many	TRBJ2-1	TGCGCCAGCAGCCAACCGGGACTAGCGGTCAATGAGCAGTTCTTC	CASSQPGLAVNEQFF
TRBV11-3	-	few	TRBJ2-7	TGTGCCATTAGCTTAGATTCCGTTAGGCTGACCTACTTC	CAISLDSVRLTYF
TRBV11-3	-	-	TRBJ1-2	TGTGCCAACAGCTCCGACTATGGCTACACCTTC	CANSSDYGYTF
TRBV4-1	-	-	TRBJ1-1	TGCGCCAGGAGTCCCATGACAACGATGTCTGAAGCTTTCTTT	CARSPMTTMSEAFF
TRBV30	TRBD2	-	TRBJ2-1	TGTGCCTGGAGTAAGGCGGGGGGCTACAATGAGCAGTTCTTC	CAWSKAGGYNEQFF
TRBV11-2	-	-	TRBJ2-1	TGTGCCAGCAGCTTAGGGAGGGTCGGGAGTGAGCAGTTCTTC	CASSLGRVGSEQFF
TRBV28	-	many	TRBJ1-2	TGTGCCAGCAGTTTGGACGTTTATGGCTACACCTTC	CASSLDVYGYTF
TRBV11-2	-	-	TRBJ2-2	TGTGCCAGCAGCCCCCGTGGGGGGAACACCGTGGAGCTGTTTTTT	CASSPRGGNTVELFF
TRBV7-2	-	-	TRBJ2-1	TGTGCCAGCAGCCCAGGATTCGGGGACTACAATGAGCAGTTCTTC	CASSPGFGDYNEQFF
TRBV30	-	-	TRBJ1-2	TGTGCCTGGAGCGTGGGCAGCGGAACCTATTGCTACACCTTC	CAWSVGSGTYCYTF
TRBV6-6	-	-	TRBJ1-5	TGTGCCAGCAGTTACGGTGGATCTAGCAGTCGGCCCCAGCATTTT	CASSYGGSSSRPQHF
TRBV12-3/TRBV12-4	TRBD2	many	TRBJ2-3	TGTGCCAGCAGTTTAAGCGGGACCTACACAGATACGCAGTATTTT	CASSLSGTYTDTQYF
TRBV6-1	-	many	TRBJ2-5	TGTGCCAGCAGTGACCCGACTAGGGTTTACCAAGAGACCCAGTACTTC	CASSDPTRVYQETQYF
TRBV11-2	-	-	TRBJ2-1	TGTGCCAGCAGCCCCCCGCGGGTAGGGGGGAAGCAGTTCTTC	CASSPPRVGGKQFF
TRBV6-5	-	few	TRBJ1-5	TGTGCCAACAGTAGAGATCAGGGCAGCAATCAGCCCCAGCGTTTT	CANSRDQGSNQPQRF
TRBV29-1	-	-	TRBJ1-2	TGCAGCCTTGGAACCTATGACGGTTCCTATGGTTACACCTTC	CSLGTYDGSYGYTF
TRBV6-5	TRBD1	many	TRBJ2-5	TGTGCCAGCAGTCGCGGACAGGGCGAGACCCAGTACTTC	CASSRGQGETQYF
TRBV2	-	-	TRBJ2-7	TGTGCCAGCAGTGTTAGGCCAAACTACGAGCAGTACTTC	CASSVRPNYEQYF
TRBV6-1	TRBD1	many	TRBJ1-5	TGTGCCAGCGGTACAGGGGGAGGGAATCAGCCCCAGCATTTT	CASGTGGGNQPQHF
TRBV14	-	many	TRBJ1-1	TGTGCCAGCAGCCAAGAGGATATTTTGAACACTGAAGCTTTCTTT	CASSQEDILNTEAFF
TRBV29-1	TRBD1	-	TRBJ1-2	TGCGGCGTTGGTGGACAGGTCGATAGCTACACCTTC	CGVGGQVDSYTF
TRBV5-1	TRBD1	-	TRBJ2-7	TGCGCCAGCAGCTCGGGGACAGGGGCGGGATGGGACGAGCAGTACTTC	CASSSGTGAGWDEQYF
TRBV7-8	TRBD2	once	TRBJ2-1	TGTGCCTGCACCTTAGAGGCTAGCGGGAGGGCCGGGCGGTTCTTC	CACTLEASGRAGRFF
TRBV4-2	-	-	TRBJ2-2	TGTGCCAGCAGCTGCCAGGTCCGCGCGAAAACCGGGGAGCTGTTTTTT	CASSCQVRAKTGELFF
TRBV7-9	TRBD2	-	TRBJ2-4	TGTGCCAGCAGCTCCGGGACTACCCTAGCCAAAAACATTCAGTACTTC	CASSSGTTLAKNIQYF
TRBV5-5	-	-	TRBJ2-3	TGTGCCATCAGCTTGAGTCCCAGGGTTAGCACAGATACGCAGTATTTT	CAISLSPRVSTDTQYF
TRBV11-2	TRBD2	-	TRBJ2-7	TGTGCCAACAGCCTAGCGGGAGGGTGCGAGCATTACTTC	CANSLAGGCEHYF
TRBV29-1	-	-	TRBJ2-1	TGCAGCGTTGAGGTTTGGGGTATCTACAATGAGCAGTTCTTC	CSVEVWGIYNEQFF
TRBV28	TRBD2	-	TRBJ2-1	TGTGCCAGCAGTGGTACTAGCGGGAGGGTCCAGAGAACCTACAATGAGCAGTTCTTC	CASSGTSGRVQRTYNEQFF
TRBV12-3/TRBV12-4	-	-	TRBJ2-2	TGTGCCAGCAGTCCTACCGGGACTCAGGACACCGGGGAGCTGTTTTTT	CASSPTGTQDTGELFF
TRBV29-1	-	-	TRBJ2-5	TGCAACGTTGAAGGCCCAATAGGGGACCAAGAGACCCAGTACTTC	CNVEGPIGDQETQYF
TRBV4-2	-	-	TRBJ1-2	TGTGTCAGCAGCCCACCCCCCGAATCGCTAAACTATGGCTACGCCTTC	CVSSPPPESLNYGYAF
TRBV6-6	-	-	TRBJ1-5	TGTGCCAGCAGTTACTCTGGCAGGGAGGGATATCAGTCCCAGCATTTT	CASSYSGREGYQSQHF
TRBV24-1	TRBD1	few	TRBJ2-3	TGTGCCACCAGTGATTTCCACAGGGGGGATAGCACAGATACGCAGTATTTT	CATSDFHRGDSTDTQYF
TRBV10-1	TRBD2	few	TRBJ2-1	TGCGCCAGCAGTGAGTCGACTAGCGGGTACAATGAGCTGTTCTTC	CASSESTSGYNELFF
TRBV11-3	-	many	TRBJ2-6	TGTGCCAGCAGCTTAGATTCCAGGGCTGGGGCCAACGTCCTGACTTTC	CASSLDSRAGANVLTF